The 26 T cell receptor beta chains below all came from one sample that was sequenced in a study of beta chain features in type 1 diabetes. Study results and limitations: Type 1 diabetes patients showed a moderate but significant shortening of TCRB CDR3s in all four CD4+ subsets.

The antigens for these receptors are not known. The study reverse transcribed the entire isolated RNA, so it sequenced expressed TCRB transcripts. TCRdb keeps only in-frame clones here, not all; method: immunoSEQ multiplex PCR. The sample yields more than 250,000 clones, 15% seen once. The specimen was naive CD4+ T cells from blood. The source is a man between 18 and 35 years old with type 1 diabetes.

The chain is built from TRBV9 and TRBJ2-3; D may be TRBD1 (5 bases). This CDR3 is 14 amino acids long. Trimming pared 4 bases from V and 3 bases from J, leaving 12 bases between. The V gene's germline CDR1 is SGDLS and CDR2 YYNGEE. CDR3 nucleotide sequence: TGTGCCAGCAGCCCAAGGGGCCCGACAGATACGCAGTATTTT. The encoded protein is CASSPRGPTDTQYF.

This clone turned up a few times. The chain carries TRBV27 and TRBJ2-7; the D gene is possibly TRBD2 (5 bases). Germline assignment: CDR1 MNHEY and CDR2 SMNVEV (reference sequence). V dropped 2 bases and J dropped 3 bases, with 8 bases sitting between them. The CDR3 is made up of 13 amino acids. CDR3 amino acids: CASSLRSGYEQYF. CDR3 bases: TGTGCCAGCAGTTTAAGAAGCGGCTACGAGCAGTACTTC.

This clone was found a few times. V is TRBV25-1 and J is TRBJ1-2; D uncertain. There are 12 residues in the CDR3. CDR1 and CDR2 from the germline V gene are MGHDK and SYGVNS. V lost 4 bases and J lost 8, with 11 bases in between. The DNA of the CDR3 is TGTGCCAGCAGTGTGCTCGGGGAAGGCTACACCTTC. Its protein is CASSVLGEGYTF.

The V gene is TRBV19, the J gene TRBJ2-7; 9 bases map to TRBD1. There are 12 residues in the CDR3. Unmatched junction bases numbered 4, after V lost 9 bases and J lost 4 bases. Germline lookup yields CDR1 LNHDA and CDR2 SQIVND (reference sequence). The CDR3 region has the DNA TGTGCCAGCGAAGGACAGGGGTACGAGCAGTACTTC. It translates to CASEGQGYEQYF.

This clone appeared a single time. The chain carries TRBV4-1 and TRBJ1-3, with TRBD1 as a possible D gene (5 bases). Trimming stripped 6 bases from V and 0 bases from J, with 15 bases between. The germline gives CDR1 MGHRA, CDR2 YSYEKL. This CDR3 has 16 amino acids. CDR3 DNA sequence: TGCGCCAGCAGAACCGGGACTTCGAGCTCTGGAAACACCATATATTTT. It encodes CASRTGTSSSGNTIYF.

This clone has just a few counts. The chain employs TRBV5-1 and TRBJ2-7; TRBD1 agrees at 9 bases. This CDR3 has 15 residues. J was trimmed by 6 bases and V by 1 base; bases with no gene match: 8. CDR1 is SGHRS and CDR2 is YFSETQ in the germline V gene. The CDR3 loop is CASSLSTDRGAEQYF. As DNA, the CDR3 is TGCGCCAGCAGCTTGTCGACGGACAGGGGAGCCGAGCAGTACTTC.

This clone was detected only a few times. V is TRBV19 and J is TRBJ2-4; D remains unclear. Germline-derived CDR1 and CDR2 are LNHDA and SQIVND (reference sequence). Trimming pared 5 bases from V and 8 bases from J, leaving 16 bases between. This CDR3 comprises 14 residues. CDR3: CASSGITTLDIQYF. CDR3 DNA: TGTGCCAGTAGTGGAATAACGACACTGGACATTCAGTACTTC.

This clone was counted between two and nine times. This chain connects TRBV7-9 to TRBJ2-2, with 7 nucleotides matching TRBD1. The V gene end was trimmed by 6 bases and the J gene end by 6 bases; junction bases not matched to a gene: 10. The CDR3 length is 15 residues. Germline-derived CDR1 and CDR2 are SEHNR and FQNEAQ (reference sequence). The CDR3 region is CASRKRQGSAGELFF. The CDR3 DNA reads TGTGCCAGCAGGAAAAGACAGGGAAGTGCCGGGGAGCTGTTTTTT.

The rearrangement links TRBV5-1 to TRBJ2-7; D might be TRBD2 (5 bases). The CDR3 is 14 residues long. Trimming stripped 0 bases from V and 2 bases from J, with 9 bases between. Looked up from germline, CDR1 is SGHRS and CDR2 is YFSETQ. The CDR3 DNA is TGCGCCAGCAGCTTGGTGGAGGAGACCTACGAGCAGTACTTC. It codes for CASSLVEETYEQYF.

This clone was seen more than once but under ten times. This CDR3 reads CAISGATGGPGRETQYF. As DNA, the CDR3 is TGTGCCATCAGTGGGGCCACGGGAGGGCCGGGAAGAGAGACCCAGTACTTC. This chain connects TRBV10-3 to TRBJ2-5; 8 bases map to TRBD2. Germline V gives CDR1 ENHRY, CDR2 SYGVKD. This CDR3 spans 17 amino acids. The V and J ends lost 4 bases and 4 bases, in that order; junction bases with no gene match: 14.

The CDR3 region has the DNA TGTGCCAGCAGCCTCGGTTTACAGGGATTCGGCGGGAGGGGGCACAATGAGCAGTTCTTC. Its translation: CASSLGLQGFGGRGHNEQFF. The V and J genes are TRBV7-6 and TRBJ2-1; 9 bases are shared with TRBD2. Trimming took 5 bases from V and 5 from J; bases not matched to a gene: 22. CDR1 and CDR2 (germline): SGHVS, FNYEAQ. The CDR3 spans 20 residues.

The J gene is TRBJ2-1, the V gene TRBV19, with D tentatively TRBD2 (6 bases). V was shortened by 5 bases and J by 6 bases, with 14 bases between the two germline ends. The CDR3 runs 14 residues. CDR1 is LNHDA and CDR2 is SQIVND in the germline V gene (reference sequence). CDR3 nucleotides: TGTGCCAGTAGTCCCCGACTAGTCCTCAATGAGCAGTTCTTC. This translates into CASSPRLVLNEQFF.

The chain joins TRBV27 to TRBJ1-1; maybe TRBD1 (6 bases). Trimming shortened V by 9 bases and J by 4 bases, and 18 bases separated the two germline ends. The V gene's germline CDR1 is MNHEY and CDR2 SMNVEV (reference sequence). The CDR3 totals 14 residues. The CDR3 loop reads CASTLGQGSTEAFF. In DNA, the CDR3 is TGTGCCAGTACCCTTGGGCAGGGGAGCACTGAAGCTTTCTTT.

This clone has more than one count but fewer than ten. The chain uses TRBV28 and TRBJ2-5, with 9 bases fitting TRBD2. J was trimmed by 3 bases and V by 8 bases; bases with no gene match: 7. The CDR3 covers 14 residues. The V gene's germline CDR1 is MDHEN and CDR2 SYDVKM. This CDR3 is CASGSTSGKETQYF. DNA of the CDR3: TGTGCCAGCGGGTCGACTAGCGGAAAAGAGACCCAGTACTTC.

This clone was picked up a small number of times. The same CDR3 also results from other DNA sequences found in this sample. V and J are TRBV18 and TRBJ1-4, with D unclear. Germline V CDR1 and CDR2: KGHSH, LQKENI. With 2 bases removed from V and 5 bases from J, the gap between germline ends came to 6 bases. The CDR3 runs 13 residues. CDR3 loop: CASSPAGNEKLFF. The CDR3 nucleotides read TGTGCCAGCTCACCAGCGGGAAATGAAAAACTGTTTTTT.

This clone turned up a few times. The genes are TRBV28 and TRBJ2-7; D possibly corresponds to TRBD2 (5 bases). Trimming took off 5 bases at V and 6 bases at J, with 11 bases between the two ends. The V gene's germline CDR1 is MDHEN and CDR2 SYDVKM. The CDR3 is 12 amino acids. CDR3 sequence reads: CASSPLGLEQYF. CDR3 in DNA: TGTGCCAGCAGTCCCCTTGGACTCGAGCAGTACTTC.

A few counts support this clone. The V and J genes are TRBV6-6 and TRBJ2-2, with D possibly matching TRBD2 (6 bases). The CDR3 spans 16 residues. Germline V gives CDR1 MNHNY, CDR2 SVGAGI (reference sequence). V lost 5 bases and J lost 7, with 20 bases in between. As DNA, the CDR3 is TGTGCCAGCAGTGGCACGGGACTCCCGTTGGGCGGGGAGCTGTTTTTT. Its translation is CASSGTGLPLGGELFF.

This clone appeared a few times. The gene calls are TRBV18 and TRBJ1-1; TRBD1 matches at 7 bases. J lost 4 bases, V lost 1 base, and 12 bases had no gene match. This CDR3 is 17 amino acids long. Germline V gene sequence: CDR1 KGHSH, CDR2 LQKENI. Here the CDR3 DNA reads TGTGCCAGCTCACCACTTCGGACGACAGGGAAGGGCACTGAAGCTTTCTTT. Its translation is CASSPLRTTGKGTEAFF.

This clone was seen a few times. The chain has TRBV7-8 and TRBJ2-3; no clear D. The CDR3 is 11 residues long. V was shortened by 8 bases and J by 8 bases, with 11 bases between the two germline ends. Per germline, CDR1 SGHVS and CDR2 FQNEAQ. CDR3 coding DNA: TGTGCCAGCGCGTTAGCCAGTACGCAGTATTTT. Translation gives CASALASTQYF.

This clone came up a few times. The gene calls are TRBV28 and TRBJ1-1, with 9 bases matching TRBD1. From germline, CDR1 is MDHEN and CDR2 SYDVKM. Losses at the gene ends were 6 bases for V and 3 bases for J; bases not matched to a gene: 8. The CDR3 is 15 amino acids. DNA of the CDR3: TGTGCCAGCAGCAGACTTGGGACAGGGCACACTGAAGCTTTCTTT. It yields the protein CASSRLGTGHTEAFF.

This clone has only a few counts. This chain links TRBV28 with TRBJ2-3; D gene unclear. Germline values: CDR1 MDHEN, CDR2 SYDVKM. Trimming shortened V by 5 bases and J by 6 bases, and 9 bases separated the two germline ends. This CDR3 has 12 residues. In DNA, the CDR3 is TGTGCCAGCAGTATCTTGAGGGATACGCAGTATTTT. This codes for CASSILRDTQYF.

This sequence joins TRBV19 and TRBJ1-5; D unresolved. The CDR3 length is 13 residues. Germline CDR1 and CDR2: LNHDA and SQIVND (reference sequence). V was trimmed by 2 bases and J by 4 bases, leaving 6 bases between them. The CDR3 protein is CASSINRNQPQHF. The CDR3 DNA sequence: TGTGCCAGTAGTATAAACAGAAATCAGCCCCAGCATTTT.

This clone occurred a few times. The chain links TRBV30 to TRBJ2-5; 8 bases align to TRBD2. This CDR3 is built from 17 residues. V was clipped by 3 bases and J by 1 base; unmatched bases: 13. The germline gives CDR1 GTSNPN, CDR2 SVGIG (reference sequence). The DNA of the CDR3 is TGTGCCTGGAGGCGGGGGGCCTATCCAACTATCCAAGAGACCCAGTACTTC. The encoded protein is CAWRRGAYPTIQETQYF.

This clone was detected only a few times. This chain connects TRBV28 to TRBJ1-1; possible D gene TRBD1, 6 bases. Germline V CDR1 and CDR2: MDHEN, SYDVKM. V lost 8 bases and J 9 bases, leaving 16 bases between the germline ends. The CDR3 runs 12 residues. This CDR3 is CASFSGGRKAFF. As DNA, the CDR3 is TGTGCCAGCTTTTCGGGGGGCAGAAAAGCTTTCTTT.

The chain links TRBV27 to TRBJ2-2; a weak D match, TRBD2 (6 bases). Germline values: CDR1 MNHEY, CDR2 SMNVEV (reference sequence). V lost 6 bases and J 4 bases, leaving 12 bases between the germline ends. CDR3 size: 14 residues. The CDR3 protein is CASREGPGTGELFF. CDR3 nucleotides: TGTGCCAGCAGGGAGGGACCGGGCACCGGGGAGCTGTTTTTT.

The J gene is TRBJ2-4, the V gene TRBV18, with TRBD2 matching over 11 bases. This CDR3 comprises 15 residues. The V gene's germline CDR1 is KGHSH and CDR2 LQKENI. Unmatched junction bases numbered 5, after V lost 2 bases and J lost 8 bases. CDR3 DNA sequence: TGTGCCAGCTCACCATGGACTAGCGGGTCGTACATTCAGTACTTC. It codes for CASSPWTSGSYIQYF.